The clone carrying this T cell receptor beta chain was seen more than once but under ten times. Its antigen is currently unknown. Each CDR3 protein is one row after TCRdb ran MiXCR on the 5' RACE reads. The table includes fewer than 550,000 distinct CDR3 sequences, 20% detected once. This CDR3 is 15 amino acids long. Germline V gives CDR1 SGHAT, CDR2 FQNNGV. V was pared by 5 bases and J by 6 bases, with 9 bases of the junction left unmatched. This entry comes from a study of T-cell memory formation after mild COVID-19. Study observations and caveats: Pre-infection memory held some responding clones, suggesting pre-existing cross-reactive T cells responded.

The genes are TRBV11-2 and TRBJ2-2, with 7 bases matching TRBD1. Sequencing was done on a sample of PBMCs or a T cell subset sorted from them (not recorded which). The clonotype was recovered from an adult woman who had mild COVID-19 (a few samples of this study predate the infection). Cell type and time point are not known. CDR3 loop: CASSISGTVAGELFF. In DNA, the CDR3 is TGTGCCAGCAGCATATCCGGGACAGTCGCCGGGGAGCTGTTTTTT.